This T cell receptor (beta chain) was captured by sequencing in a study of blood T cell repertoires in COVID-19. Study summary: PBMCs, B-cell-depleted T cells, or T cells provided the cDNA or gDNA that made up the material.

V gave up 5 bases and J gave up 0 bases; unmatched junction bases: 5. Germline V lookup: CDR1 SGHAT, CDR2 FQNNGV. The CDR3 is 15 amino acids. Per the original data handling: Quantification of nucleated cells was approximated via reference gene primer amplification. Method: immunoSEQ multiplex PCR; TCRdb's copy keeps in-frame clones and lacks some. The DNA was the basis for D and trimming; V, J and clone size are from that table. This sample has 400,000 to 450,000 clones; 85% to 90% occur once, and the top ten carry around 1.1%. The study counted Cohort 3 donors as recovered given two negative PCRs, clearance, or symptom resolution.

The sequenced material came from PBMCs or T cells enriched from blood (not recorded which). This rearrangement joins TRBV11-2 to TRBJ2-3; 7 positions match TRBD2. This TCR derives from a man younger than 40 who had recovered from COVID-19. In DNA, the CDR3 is TGTGCCAGCAGCAGAAGCGGGGATAGCACAGATACGCAGTATTTT. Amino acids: CASSRSGDSTDTQYF.